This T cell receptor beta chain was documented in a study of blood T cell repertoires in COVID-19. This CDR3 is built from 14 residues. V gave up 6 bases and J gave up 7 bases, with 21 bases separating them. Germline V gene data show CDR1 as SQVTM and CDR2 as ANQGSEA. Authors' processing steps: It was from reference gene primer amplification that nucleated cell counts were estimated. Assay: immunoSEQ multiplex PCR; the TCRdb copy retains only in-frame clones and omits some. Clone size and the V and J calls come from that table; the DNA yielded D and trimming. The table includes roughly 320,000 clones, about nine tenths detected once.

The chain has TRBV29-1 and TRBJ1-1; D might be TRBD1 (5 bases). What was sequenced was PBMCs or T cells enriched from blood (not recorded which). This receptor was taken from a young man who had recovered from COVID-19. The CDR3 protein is CSVYVRILGGEAFF. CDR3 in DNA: TGCAGCGTGTACGTCCGGATACTCGGGGGTGAAGCTTTCTTT.